This T cell receptor (beta chain) was observed in a study of blood T cell repertoires in COVID-19. TCRdb keeps only in-frame clones here, not all; method: immunoSEQ multiplex PCR. The sample holds fewer than 200,000 clones, around four fifths seen once. The cohort comprised adults aged about 18 to 100 years residing in about two dozen US areas. Germline V CDR1 and CDR2: KGHSH, LQKENI. V was pared by 3 bases and J by 4 bases, with 15 bases between. The CDR3 loop spans 15 amino acids. The sequenced material came from PBMCs or T cells enriched from blood (not recorded which). The chain combines TRBV18 with TRBJ1-1, with D perhaps TRBD1 (5 bases). This sequence originates from a woman aged 45 to 65 who had recovered from COVID-19. The CDR3 DNA follows: TGTGCCAGCTCACCTGAGGGAGGGGTCGGCACTGAAGCTTTCTTT. Translating gives CASSPEGGVGTEAFF.